This TCR beta chain was sequenced during a study of T and B cells in COVID-19 patients. Across the whole study: Active-infection patients were older, median roughly 62 years, than recovered patients, median roughly 35 years. Critical illness requiring mechanical ventilation or extracorporeal membrane oxygenation affected 12 of 20 active-infection patients.

This clonotype is medium-sized (0.01 to 0.1%) by share. The antigen is unknown. TRB rearrangements were amplified by multiplex PCR with BIOMED2 TRB-A/B primers. A single record per CDR3 protein comes from TCRdb applying MiXCR to the multiplex PCR reads. The data show fewer than 5,500 distinct CDR3 sequences, 25% to 35% seen once. Study results and limitations: Patients with COVID-19 reportedly showed strongly skewed T cell receptor beta variable and joining gene usage. Blood from mildly ill patients while symptomatic, and early samples from severe cases, were scarce.

Each TRB amplification used about 230-550 ng of genomic DNA from blood. The V gene's germline CDR1 is GTSNPN and CDR2 SVGIG (reference sequence). CDR3 length equals 13 residues. V lost 3 bases to trimming and J lost 0 bases, with 7 bases between them. The receptor was isolated from a human donor with active COVID-19. This chain joins TRBV30 and TRBJ2-3; D is ambiguous. Sequences were obtained from blood. This CDR3 reads CAWRVSSTDTQYF. CDR3 nucleotides: TGTGCCTGGAGGGTCTCTAGCACAGATACGCAGTATTTT.